This TCR beta chain derives from a study of T-cell memory formation after mild COVID-19. Study-wide points: Among contracting clones, CD4+ were mainly CM/EM and CD8+ enriched in EMRA.

This clonotype was seen more than once but under ten times. Its antigen is currently unknown. In germline, CDR1 is SGHVS, CDR2 FQNEAQ. CDR3 size: 17 residues. V trimming: 0 bases; J trimming: 6 bases; junction bases outside the gene matches: 10. TCRdb itself ran the 5' RACE reads through MiXCR, one entry per CDR3 protein. This sample carries approximately 46,000 distinct CDR3 sequences, more than 10% of them seen once, and the ten largest clones take about 25%. The receptor was isolated from a man younger than 30 who had mild COVID-19 (a few samples of this study predate the infection). Cell type and time point are not known. The V call is TRBV7-8, the J call TRBJ2-1; 8 bases fit TRBD1. The sequencing input was PBMCs or a T cell subset sorted from them (not recorded which). The CDR3 protein is CASSLAAWTGQPNEQFF. In nucleotides, the CDR3 is TGTGCCAGCAGCTTAGCCGCCTGGACAGGGCAACCCAATGAGCAGTTCTTC.